This TCR beta chain was retrieved from a study of blood T cell repertoires in COVID-19. Turning to the study itself: COVID-19 samples from acute and convalescent phases originated in the United States, Italy and Spain. Sources were T cells, B-cell-depleted T cells, or PBMCs; the material itself was cDNA or gDNA.

Trimming cost V 2 bases and J 7 bases, with 14 bases left between them. CDR1 is SGHTA and CDR2 is FQGNSA in the germline V gene. There are 15 residues in the CDR3. Per the original data handling: Estimates of nucleated cell counts were drawn from the amplification of reference gene primers. Clones were sequenced by immunoSEQ multiplex PCR, and TCRdb holds only the in-frame ones, with some missing. The DNA gave D and trimming, while V, J and clone size come from that table. In the table there are approximately 210,000 clones, about four fifths of which are singletons. The J gene is TRBJ1-4, the V gene TRBV7-2, with D possibly matching TRBD1 (5 bases). The TCR originated in a woman aged 45-60 years with active or convalescent COVID-19. The sequenced sample consisted of peripheral blood. The CDR3 region is CASSLRQGSGEKLFF. As DNA, the CDR3 is TGTGCCAGCAGCTTAAGGCAGGGATCAGGTGAAAAACTGTTTTTT.